This T cell receptor beta chain appears in the sequencing data of a study of cytomegalovirus exposure and HLA in healthy donors. This clone came up a few times. Researchers ran the PCR with 60 Vbeta and 13 Jbeta primers. Only in-frame clones appear in the TCRdb table, and some are missing; sequencing was by immunoSEQ multiplex PCR. The data show roughly 89,000 clones, with roughly 76% seen just once and about 1.9% held by the top ten. Germline V lookup: CDR1 MDHEN, CDR2 SYDVKM. The junction had 14 bases not matched to a gene; V was cut back by 9 bases and J by 12 bases. The CDR3 is 14 amino acids. The sequencing input was PBMCs. This clonotype was obtained from a woman aged 30 to 39 in good health and CMV-seronegative. The chain employs TRBV28 and TRBJ2-1, with TRBD1 matching 10 bases. For the CDR3, the DNA is TGTGCCAGTCGCCGGGACAGGGGAATTGTTCGGCAGTTCTTC. Its translation is CASRRDRGIVRQFF.